The 8 T cell receptor beta chains listed next were all sequenced from one sample in a study of early T cells in non-severe SARS-CoV-2 infection. In TCRdb, the 5' RACE reads were re-called with MiXCR into one record per CDR3 protein. The data contain around 83,000 distinct CDR3 sequences, less than 11% of them singletons. The specimen was whole blood, collected at baseline. The receptors shown here come from an adult who was a healthcare worker with PCR-confirmed SARS-CoV-2 infection or an uninfected control (not recorded which).

This clonotype was observed at least ten times. This chain links TRBV7-2 with TRBJ2-2; 7 bases align to TRBD2. This CDR3 spans 15 amino acids. V was clipped by 5 bases and J by 0 bases; unmatched bases: 3. CDR1 and CDR2 from the germline V gene are SGHTA and FQGNSA. Here the CDR3 DNA reads TGTGCCAGCAGCAGACTAGCCCCGAACACCGGGGAGCTGTTTTTT. Protein sequence: CASSRLAPNTGELFF.

This clonotype came up a few times. V usage is TRBV5-1 and J usage is TRBJ1-4; D unclear. The CDR3 runs 14 residues. Trimming removed 1 base from V and 7 bases from J, with 11 bases in between. CDR1 is SGHRS, CDR2 YFSETQ, per germline. CDR3 region: CASSLTGSGEKLFF. The CDR3 nucleotides are TGCGCCAGCAGCTTGACCGGGTCGGGTGAAAAACTGTTTTTT.

There are a few counts of this clonotype. The chain has TRBV5-4 and TRBJ2-3, with D uncertain. V lost 4 bases and J lost 1, with 16 bases in between. Germline V gene sequence: CDR1 SGHNT, CDR2 YYREEE (reference sequence). The CDR3 is 16 amino acids. The CDR3 here is CASSPVRRHRTDTQYF. Written as DNA, the CDR3 is TGTGCCAGCAGCCCCGTTAGGCGACACCGCACAGATACGCAGTATTTT.

This chain links TRBV7-9 with TRBJ2-3; TRBD2 matches 13 bases. Germline V gene sequence: CDR1 SEHNR, CDR2 FQNEAQ (reference sequence). The V gene end was trimmed by 3 bases and the J gene end by 7 bases; junction bases not matched to a gene: 10. There are 17 residues in the CDR3. In DNA, the CDR3 is TGTGCCAGCAGCTTCTCCAGGACTAGCGGGAGACAAAATACGCAGTATTTT. Residues: CASSFSRTSGRQNTQYF.

This sequence joins TRBV20-1 and TRBJ2-3; 9 nucleotides match TRBD2. From germline, CDR1 is DFQATT and CDR2 SNEGSKA (reference sequence). The CDR3 is 15 residues long. Losses at the gene ends were 1 base for V and 6 bases for J; bases not matched to a gene: 8. The CDR3 protein is CSARVGGTSRDTQYF. In nucleotides, the CDR3 is TGCAGTGCTAGAGTGGGGGGGACTAGCCGCGATACGCAGTATTTT.

This sequence joins TRBV4-1 and TRBJ2-7, with D possibly matching TRBD2 (5 bases). The germline gives CDR1 MGHRA, CDR2 YSYEKL. The V gene lost 1 base and the J gene lost 0 bases, with 10 bases spanning the gap. The CDR3 length is 15 residues. The CDR3 DNA reads as TGCGCCAGCAGCCAAGTGAGGGCGTACTCCTACGAGCAGTACTTC. Translating it yields CASSQVRAYSYEQYF.

The CDR3 reads CASSPGTTDIRAYEQYF. In nucleotides, the CDR3 is TGTGCCAGCAGCCCGGGGACTACGGATATTAGGGCCTACGAGCAGTACTTC. This chain connects TRBV5-5 to TRBJ2-7; 7 nucleotides align to TRBD2. With V trimmed by 4 bases and J by 2 bases, 15 bases remained unmatched. Looked up from germline, CDR1 is SGHKS and CDR2 is YYEKEE (reference sequence). The CDR3 runs to 17 residues.

The rearrangement links TRBV4-2 to TRBJ2-5, with unresolved D. This CDR3 is 13 amino acids long. In germline, CDR1 is LGHNA, CDR2 YNFKEQ. Trimming shortened V by 0 bases and J by 4 bases, and 6 bases separated the two germline ends. The CDR3 DNA reads TGTGCCAGCAGCCAAGATCAGTCAGAGACCCAGTACTTC. Its protein product is CASSQDQSETQYF.